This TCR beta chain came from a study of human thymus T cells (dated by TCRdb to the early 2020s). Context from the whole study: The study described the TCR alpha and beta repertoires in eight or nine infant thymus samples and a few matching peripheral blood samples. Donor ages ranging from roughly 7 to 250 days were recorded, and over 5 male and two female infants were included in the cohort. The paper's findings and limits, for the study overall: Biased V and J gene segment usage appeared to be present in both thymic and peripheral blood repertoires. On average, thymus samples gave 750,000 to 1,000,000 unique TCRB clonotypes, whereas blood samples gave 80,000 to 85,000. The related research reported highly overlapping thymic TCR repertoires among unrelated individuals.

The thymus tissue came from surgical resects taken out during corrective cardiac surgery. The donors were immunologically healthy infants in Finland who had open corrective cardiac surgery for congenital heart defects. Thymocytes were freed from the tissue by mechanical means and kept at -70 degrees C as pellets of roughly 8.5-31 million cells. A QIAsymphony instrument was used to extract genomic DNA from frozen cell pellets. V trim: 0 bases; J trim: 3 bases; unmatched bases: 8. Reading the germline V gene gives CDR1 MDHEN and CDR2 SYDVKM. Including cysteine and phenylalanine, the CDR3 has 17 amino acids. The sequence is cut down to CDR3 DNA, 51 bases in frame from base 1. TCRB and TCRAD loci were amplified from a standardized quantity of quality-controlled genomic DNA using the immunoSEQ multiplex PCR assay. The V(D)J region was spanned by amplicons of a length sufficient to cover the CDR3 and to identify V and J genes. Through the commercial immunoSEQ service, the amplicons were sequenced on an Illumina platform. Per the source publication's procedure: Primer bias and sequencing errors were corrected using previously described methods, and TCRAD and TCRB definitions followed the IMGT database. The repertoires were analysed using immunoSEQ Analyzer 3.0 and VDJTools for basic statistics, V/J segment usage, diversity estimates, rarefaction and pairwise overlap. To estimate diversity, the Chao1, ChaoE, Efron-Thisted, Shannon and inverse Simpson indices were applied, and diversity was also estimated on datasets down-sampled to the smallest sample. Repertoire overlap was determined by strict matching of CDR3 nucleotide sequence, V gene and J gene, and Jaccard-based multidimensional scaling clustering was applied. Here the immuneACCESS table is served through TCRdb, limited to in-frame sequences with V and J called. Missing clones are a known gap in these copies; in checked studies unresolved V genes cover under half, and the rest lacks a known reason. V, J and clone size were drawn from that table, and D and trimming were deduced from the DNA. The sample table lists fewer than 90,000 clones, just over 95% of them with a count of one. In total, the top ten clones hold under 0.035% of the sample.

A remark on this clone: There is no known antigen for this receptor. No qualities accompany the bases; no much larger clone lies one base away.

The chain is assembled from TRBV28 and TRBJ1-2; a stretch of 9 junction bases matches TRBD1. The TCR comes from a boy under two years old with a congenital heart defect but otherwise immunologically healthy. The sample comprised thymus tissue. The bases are TGTGCCAGCAGTTTATGTCAGGGGGGACAGGGCTACTATGGCTACACCTTC. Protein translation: CASSLCQGGQGYYGYTF.